A single sample gave rise to the 12 T cell receptor beta chains below, sequenced in a study of technical replicates of blood from a handful of donors. Sequencing was performed with immunoSEQ multiplex PCR; in TCRdb, only in-frame clones are kept and a portion is missing. The data hold over 55,000 clones, with 85% to 90% observed a single time. The source material was PBMCs. The receptors originated from a human donor in good health. Some clones in this sample may be carry-over from other donors' samples.

This sequence joins TRBV9 and TRBJ1-1; no definite D call. The CDR3 loop spans 13 amino acids. Germline CDR1 SGDLS, CDR2 YYNGEE. V lost 3 bases, J lost 1 base, and 7 bases lay in between. This chain's CDR3 is CASSDHWNTEAFF. The CDR3 DNA is TGTGCCAGCAGCGACCACTGGAACACTGAAGCTTTCTTT.

The chain is built from TRBV7-5 and TRBJ1-1; TRBD1, the table's D call, was not compared with the DNA. TRBV7-5 is a pseudogene locus. The CDR3 runs 15 residues. CDR3: CVRSDNRGTHTEAFF. CDR3 sequence (DNA): TGTGTCAGAAGCGACAACAGGGGTACACACACTGAAGCTTTCTTT.

The chain carries TRBV4-2 and TRBJ2-1; 7 nucleotides align to TRBD2. CDR1 is LGHNA and CDR2 is YNFKEQ in the germline V gene. The V gene end was trimmed by 0 bases and the J gene end by 6 bases; junction bases not matched to a gene: 8. This CDR3 has 16 amino acids. DNA of the CDR3: TGTGCCAGCAGCCAAGATTGGGGGAGGGCCGCCAATGAGCAGTTCTTC. Its protein is CASSQDWGRAANEQFF.

The CDR3 bases are TGCGCCAGCAGCCCCCGAACTAGCGGTAACACCGGGGAGCTGTTTTTT. It yields the protein CASSPRTSGNTGELFF. The chain employs TRBV5-1 and TRBJ2-2; 8 bases fit TRBD2. V dropped 4 bases and J dropped 2; count of bases not matched to a gene: 7. This CDR3 region has 16 residues. Germline lookup yields CDR1 SGHRS and CDR2 YFSETQ.

This clone is a singleton in its sample. The chain couples TRBV7-2 to TRBJ2-5; 15 nucleotides match TRBD2. Per germline, CDR1 SGHTA and CDR2 FQGNSA. The junction had 6 bases not matched to a gene; V was cut back by 5 bases and J by 5 bases. The CDR3 sequence is 16 residues long. CDR3 sequence: CASSQAGTSGRETQYF. CDR3 DNA: TGTGCCAGCAGCCAGGCCGGGACTAGCGGGAGGGAGACCCAGTACTTC.

V and J are TRBV7-9 and TRBJ1-4; D ambiguous. CDR1 and CDR2 (germline): SEHNR, FQNEAQ (reference sequence). V lost 1 base, J lost 0 bases, and 18 bases lay in between. CDR3 size: 19 residues. CDR3 in DNA: TGTGCCAGCAGCTTAGTATATAACAGCCCTCCGTCAACTAATGAAAAACTGTTTTTT. Translating it yields CASSLVYNSPPSTNEKLFF.

As regards this clone: Other DNA sequences in this specimen translate into the identical CDR3. The chain joins TRBV15 to TRBJ1-4, with 11 nucleotides matching TRBD1. Germline CDR1 LNHNV, CDR2 YYDKDF (reference sequence). This CDR3 spans 15 amino acids. Trimming at V came to 0 bases and at J to 8 bases, leaving 2 bases not matched to a gene. Here the CDR3 reads CATSRDGTGGEKLFF. CDR3 nucleotide sequence: TGTGCCACCAGCAGAGATGGGACAGGGGGGGAAAAACTGTTTTTT.

This clone came up once. The chain links TRBV29-1 to TRBJ1-1; the D gene is possibly TRBD1 (5 bases). The CDR3 is made up of 12 amino acids. Germline V lookup: CDR1 SQVTM, CDR2 ANQGSEA. V was shortened by 1 base and J by 3 bases, with 6 bases between the two germline ends. The CDR3 region is CSVEARDTEAFF. CDR3 in DNA: TGCAGCGTTGAAGCCAGGGACACTGAAGCTTTCTTT.

The J gene is TRBJ2-3, the V gene TRBV4-3, with TRBD1 identical over 10 bases. After removal of 1 base from V and 4 bases from J, the junction contained 5 bases not matched to a gene. CDR3 length: 16 amino acids. Germline CDR1 and CDR2: LGHNA and YSLEER. The CDR3 loop is CASSQVGQGSSDTQYF. CDR3 nucleotides: TGCGCCAGCAGCCAAGTGGGACAGGGGAGTTCAGATACGCAGTATTTT.

This chain connects TRBV2 to TRBJ2-5; tentative D call: TRBD2 (6 bases). The CDR3 consists of 14 residues. Germline loops: CDR1 SNHLY, CDR2 FYNNEI. V lost 7 bases and J 2 bases, leaving 14 bases between the germline ends. CDR3 protein: CASTGVAVQETQYF. The CDR3, as DNA: TGTGCCAGCACTGGAGTAGCGGTACAAGAGACCCAGTACTTC. The whole variable domain, remainder taken from reference TRBV2 and TRBJ2-5, is EPEVTQTPSHQVTQMGQEVILRCVPISNHLYFYWYRQILGQKVEFLVSFYNNEISEKSEIFDDQFSVERPDGSNFTLKIRSTKLEDSAMYFCASTGVAVQETQYFGPGTRLLVL.

This chain links TRBV2 with TRBJ2-7, with 8 bases matching TRBD1. Germline V gives CDR1 SNHLY, CDR2 FYNNEI. The CDR3 runs to 17 residues. With V trimmed by 4 bases and J by 2 bases, 13 bases remained unmatched. CDR3 residues: CASSVSLTGTGTYEQYF. The CDR3 DNA reads TGTGCCAGCAGTGTGTCCTTGACAGGGACAGGTACCTACGAGCAGTACTTC.

This chain joins TRBV29-1 and TRBJ2-1; 13 bases are a match to TRBD2. In germline, CDR1 is SQVTM, CDR2 ANQGSEA. The ends lost 0 bases at V and 9 bases at J; junction bases unmatched: 8. This CDR3 has 16 residues. The CDR3 protein is CSVEDPTSGRAGEQFF. The DNA for the CDR3 is TGCAGCGTTGAAGATCCCACTAGCGGGAGGGCCGGTGAGCAGTTCTTC.